These 5 T cell receptor beta chains were all obtained from the same sample, sequenced in a study of siplizumab effects on memory and regulatory T cells. This table comes from immunoSEQ multiplex PCR, and its TCRdb copy is limited to in-frame clones, with some not included. There are over 85,000 clones in the sample; roughly 93% occur only once, and 6.5% to 8% lies in the top ten. Sample: CD8+ T cells sorted from blood. All receptors derive from a human donor in good health.

The gene calls are TRBV7-6 and TRBJ2-5; 10 bases match TRBD2. The germline gives CDR1 SGHVS, CDR2 FNYEAQ. The CDR3 extends over 17 amino acids. V shed 5 bases, J shed 0 bases, and the junction held 9 bases outside the gene matches. The CDR3 region has the DNA TGTGCCAGCAGCCGAACGGTTAGCGGGGGGTACCAAGAGACCCAGTACTTC. It is translated as CASSRTVSGGYQETQYF.

This chain uses TRBV7-6 with TRBJ1-3; no definite D call. Trimming took off 3 bases at V and 3 bases at J, with 15 bases between the two ends. The germline CDR1 and CDR2 sequences are SGHVS and FNYEAQ. This CDR3 region has 16 residues. CDR3 coding DNA: TGTGCCAGCAGCTTTGGCGGTTTAGCTCGTGGAAACACCATATATTTT. Encoded protein: CASSFGGLARGNTIYF. The full variable domain, its missing parts supplied by reference TRBV7-6 and TRBJ1-3, is GAGVSQSPRYKVTKRGQDVALRCDPISGHVSLYWYRQALGQGPEFLTYFNYEAQQDKSGLPNDRFSAERPEGSISTLTIQRTEQRDSAMYRCASSFGGLARGNTIYFGEGSWLTVV.

This clone was counted between two and nine times. The sample contains more than one DNA sequence encoding this CDR3. V and J are TRBV15 and TRBJ1-1, with a possible D match to TRBD1 (5 bases). V lost 1 base to trimming and J lost 7 bases, with 7 bases between them. In germline, CDR1 is LNHNV, CDR2 YYDKDF (reference sequence). This CDR3 spans 12 amino acids. CDR3 sequence reads: CATSRAGFEAFF. CDR3 DNA: TGTGCCACCAGCAGAGCAGGGTTTGAAGCTTTCTTT.

The chain recombines TRBV4-1 with TRBJ2-7; D is undetermined. In germline, CDR1 is MGHRA, CDR2 YSYEKL. The CDR3 loop spans 13 amino acids. Trimming stripped 4 bases from V and 2 bases from J, with 9 bases between. DNA of the CDR3: TGCGCCAGCAGCCCGAGACAAGCCTACGAGCAGTACTTC. It codes for CASSPRQAYEQYF.

This clone was recorded a few times. This chain uses TRBV5-8 with TRBJ2-5; 7 bases are a match to TRBD1. Trimming at V came to 4 bases and at J to 4 bases, leaving 4 bases not matched to a gene. There are 13 residues in the CDR3. Germline values: CDR1 SGHTS, CDR2 YDEGEE. DNA for the CDR3: TGTGCCAGCAGCATCAGGGGGTCAGAGACCCAGTACTTC. Translated, it gives CASSIRGSETQYF.